Following are 5 T cell receptor beta chains from one sample sequenced in a study of Graves' ophthalmopathy and Graves' hyperthyroidism. For repertoire sequencing, the TCR beta CDR3 regions were amplified from RNA transcripts. RT-PCR with HTBI primers came first, then second-round multiplex PCR. One entry per CDR3 protein, called by TCRdb with MiXCR from the multiplex PCR reads. There are some 1.1 million distinct CDR3 sequences in the sample; about two fifths occur only once, and around 10% lies in the top ten. Specimen: peripheral blood or thyroid tissue (not recorded which). The receptor set was obtained from an adult man with Graves' hyperthyroidism.

Ten or more counts support this clonotype. The chain combines TRBV7-2 with TRBJ2-5; D not resolved. The germline gives CDR1 SGHTA, CDR2 FQGNSA. V was cut by 10 bases and J by 5 bases, with 26 bases left in between. There are 16 residues in the CDR3. The CDR3 sequence: CAIRLPQLRLGETQYF. As DNA, the CDR3 is TGTGCCATCCGACTCCCCCAGCTTAGGCTTGGGGAGACCCAGTACTTC.

The rearrangement joins TRBV29-1 to TRBJ2-6; D is uncertain. Per germline, CDR1 SQVTM and CDR2 ANQGSEA. Trimming removed 6 bases from V and 0 bases from J, with 18 bases in between. CDR3 length: 17 residues. The CDR3 sequence is CSVALGGGSSGANVLTF. CDR3 sequence (DNA): TGCAGCGTAGCCCTGGGTGGCGGAAGCTCTGGGGCCAACGTCCTGACTTTC.

This clonotype occurred many times. The chain links TRBV7-8 to TRBJ1-1, with D possibly being TRBD1 (6 bases). The CDR3 consists of 16 residues. The V gene's germline CDR1 is SGHVS and CDR2 FQNEAQ. Trimming shortened V by 2 bases and J by 1 base, and 14 bases separated the two germline ends. This CDR3 is CASSLPLTGWNTEAFF. The CDR3 DNA is TGTGCCAGCAGCTTACCCTTGACAGGATGGAACACTGAAGCTTTCTTT.

The chain is built from TRBV7-9 and TRBJ2-2, with D perhaps TRBD1 or TRBD2 (6 bases each). The V and J ends lost 1 base and 3 bases respectively, with 9 bases between them. The germline V gene has CDR1 SEHNR and CDR2 FQNEAQ (reference sequence). CDR3 length equals 15 residues. This CDR3 reads CASSLGGADTGELFF. CDR3 DNA: TGTGCCAGCAGCTTAGGGGGGGCCGACACCGGGGAGCTGTTTTTT.

The chain recombines TRBV7-8 with TRBJ1-5; 9 bases align to TRBD1. V shed 10 bases and J 11 bases; nucleotides not matched to a gene: 15. From germline, CDR1 is SGHVS and CDR2 FQNEAQ. The CDR3 has 14 amino acids. This CDR3 is CATRDRESRETQHF. DNA of the CDR3: TGTGCCACCCGGGACAGGGAAAGTCGGGAGACCCAGCATTTT. The whole variable domain, filled in from reference TRBV7-8 and TRBJ1-5, reads GAGVSQSPRYKVAKRGQDVALRCDPISGHVSLFWYQQALGQGPEFLTYFQNEAQLDKSGLPSDRFFAERPEGSVSTLKIQRTQQEDSAVYLCATRDRESRETQHFGDGTRLSIL.